The clone carrying this TCR beta chain was seen a few times. What it binds is not known. Pregnancy or lactation, uncontrolled infections and other autoimmune diseases were grounds for excluding patients. Germline CDR1 is SGHTA and CDR2 is FQGNSA. V was clipped by 0 bases and J by 1 base, with 12 bases between them. CDR3 length: 16 residues. This record comes from a study of Graves' ophthalmopathy and Graves' hyperthyroidism. Amplifying from RNA transcripts, the study obtained TCR beta CDR3 regions. Second-round multiplex PCR came after a first-round RT-PCR that employed HTBI primers. TCRdb ran MiXCR on the multiplex PCR reads and lists one entry per CDR3 protein. The repertoire includes 350,000 to 450,000 distinct CDR3 sequences, more than 20% of them detected once, and around 3.1% sits in the top ten. Study-wide results and caveats: A classifier, a 13-signature model, separated ophthalmopathy from stable hyperthyroidism with 85% to 90% sensitivity and over 70% specificity. Blood also contained most of the expanded thyroid clonotypes above 0.001 frequency.

The V gene is TRBV7-2, the J gene TRBJ1-2; tentative D call: TRBD1 (5 bases). The origin of this receptor is a woman younger than 30 with stable Graves' hyperthyroidism. Sequencing was done on a sample of peripheral blood. As DNA, the CDR3 is TGTGCCAGCAGCTTAGCATATCGGGGCGGTAACTATGGCTACACCTTC. This encodes CASSLAYRGGNYGYTF.